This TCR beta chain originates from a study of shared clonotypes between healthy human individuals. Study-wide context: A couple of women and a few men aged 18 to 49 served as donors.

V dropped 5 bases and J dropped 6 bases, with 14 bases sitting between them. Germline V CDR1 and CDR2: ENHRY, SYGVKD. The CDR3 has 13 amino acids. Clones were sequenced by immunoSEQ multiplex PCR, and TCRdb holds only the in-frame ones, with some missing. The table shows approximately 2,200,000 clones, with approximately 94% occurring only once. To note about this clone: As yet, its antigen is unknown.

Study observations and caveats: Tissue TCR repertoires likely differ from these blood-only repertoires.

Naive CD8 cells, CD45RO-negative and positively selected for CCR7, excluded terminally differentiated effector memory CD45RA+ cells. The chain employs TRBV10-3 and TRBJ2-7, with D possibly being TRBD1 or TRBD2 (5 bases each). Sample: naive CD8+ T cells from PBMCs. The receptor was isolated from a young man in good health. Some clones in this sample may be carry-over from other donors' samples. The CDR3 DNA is TGTGCCATCAGTAGGGACCAACCTCTCGAGCAGTACTTC. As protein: CAISRDQPLEQYF.